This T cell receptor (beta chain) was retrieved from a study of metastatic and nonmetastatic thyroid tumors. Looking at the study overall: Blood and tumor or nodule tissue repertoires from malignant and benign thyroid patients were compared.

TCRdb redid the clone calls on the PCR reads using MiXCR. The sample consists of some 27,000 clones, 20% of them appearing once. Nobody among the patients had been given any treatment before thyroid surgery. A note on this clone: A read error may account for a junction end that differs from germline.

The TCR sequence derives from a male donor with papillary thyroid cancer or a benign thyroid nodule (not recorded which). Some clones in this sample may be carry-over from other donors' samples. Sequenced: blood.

In nucleotides, the CDR3 is TGTGCCAGCAAAGAGGAATCGAGCTCCTACAATGAGCAGTTTTTC. This encodes CASKEESSSYNEQFF. The genes are TRBV6-1 and TRBJ2-1; D ambiguous. Germline V gives CDR1 MNHNS, CDR2 SASEGT. The CDR3 sequence is 15 residues long.